One and the same sample provided the 26 T cell receptor beta chains below, sequenced in a study of blood T cell repertoires in COVID-19. Measured with immunoSEQ multiplex PCR; TCRdb has only the in-frame clones, and not every one. The profile shows roughly 500,000 clones, around nine tenths of them singletons. Sequencing input: PBMCs or T cells enriched from blood (not recorded which). These receptors all come from a woman between 40 and 50 years old who had recovered from COVID-19.

This sequence joins TRBV12-3 or TRBV12-4 and TRBJ2-1; D is perhaps TRBD2 (6 bases). Trimming left V 6 bases short and J 6 bases short, with 12 bases between. The CDR3 contains 13 residues. Here the CDR3 reads CASSYPSVNEQFF. CDR3 sequence (DNA): TGTGCCAGCAGCTATCCTAGCGTCAATGAGCAGTTCTTC.

This clone was found once. The CDR3 loop reads CASSWRAGTDTQYF. The CDR3 DNA is TGTGCCAGCAGCTGGAGGGCAGGCACAGATACGCAGTATTTT. The V gene is TRBV27, the J gene TRBJ2-3, with a weak D call TRBD2 (6 bases). V was cut by 6 bases and J by 1 base, with 11 bases left in between. CDR3 length equals 14 residues. CDR1 MNHEY and CDR2 SMNVEV come from the germline V gene (reference sequence).

The V and J genes are TRBV27 and TRBJ2-5, with TRBD1 matching 7 bases. Germline values: CDR1 MNHEY, CDR2 SMNVEV (reference sequence). J was trimmed by 5 bases and V by 6 bases; bases with no gene match: 12. The CDR3 is made up of 15 amino acids. CDR3 amino acids: CASSDLVGGRETQYF. CDR3 nucleotides: TGTGCCAGCAGCGACCTCGTAGGGGGCAGGGAGACCCAGTACTTC.

This chain connects TRBV7-2 to TRBJ2-2; TRBD1 matches 10 bases. This CDR3 has 18 residues. Germline loops: CDR1 SGHTA, CDR2 FQGNSA. V trimming: 3 bases; J trimming: 6 bases; junction bases outside the gene matches: 13. The CDR3 sequence is CASSFLPPGQGRSGELFF. As DNA, the CDR3 is TGTGCCAGCAGCTTTCTACCCCCGGGACAGGGGCGTTCCGGGGAGCTGTTTTTT.

V and J are TRBV7-2 and TRBJ1-2; 10 bases align to TRBD1. V lost 1 base to trimming and J lost 6 bases; unmatched junction nucleotides: 8. This CDR3 spans 16 amino acids. Looked up from germline, CDR1 is SGHTA and CDR2 is FQGNSA. In nucleotides, the CDR3 is TGTGCCAGCAGCTTAGGCGGGACAGGGGTCGCTAATGGCTACACCTTC. Translating it yields CASSLGGTGVANGYTF.

The gene calls are TRBV5-6 and TRBJ1-2; TRBD1 matches 8 bases. J was trimmed by 4 bases and V by 4 bases; bases with no gene match: 9. The CDR3 covers 15 residues. Looked up from germline, CDR1 is SGHDT and CDR2 is YYEEEE. CDR3 in amino acids: CASSGHGQGTYGYTF. The CDR3, as DNA: TGTGCCAGCAGCGGCCATGGACAGGGTACCTATGGCTACACCTTC.

This chain uses TRBV5-8 with TRBJ1-2; D is unclear. This CDR3 has 9 amino acids. Germline-derived CDR1 and CDR2 are SGHTS and YDEGEE. Trimming took 5 bases from V and 7 from J, leaving 3 bases between them. The CDR3 DNA follows: TGTGCCAGCAGTCTTGGCTACACCTTC. Amino acids: CASSLGYTF.

This sequence joins TRBV6-5 and TRBJ2-2; 8 nucleotides align to TRBD2. The ends lost 5 bases at V and 5 bases at J; junction bases unmatched: 7. The germline V gene encodes CDR1 MNHEY and CDR2 SVGAGI. There are 15 residues in the CDR3. This CDR3 reads CASSPGTSSTGELFF. CDR3 nucleotide sequence: TGTGCCAGCAGTCCCGGGACTAGTTCAACCGGGGAGCTGTTTTTT.

The V and J genes are TRBV7-9 and TRBJ2-5, with D possibly being TRBD1 (5 bases). Germline V gene data show CDR1 as SEHNR and CDR2 as FQNEAQ (reference sequence). Trimming stripped 3 bases from V and 2 bases from J, with 7 bases between. The CDR3 is 13 amino acids. The CDR3 reads CASSLDIQETQYF. The CDR3 coding sequence is TGTGCCAGCAGCTTGGACATTCAAGAGACCCAGTACTTC.

V and J are TRBV3-1 (or the pseudogene TRBV3-2) and TRBJ2-2; TRBD2 might be the D (5 bases). V was cut by 1 base and J by 2 bases, with 11 bases left in between. Germline CDR1 LGHDT, CDR2 YNNKEL (reference sequence). This CDR3 has 16 residues. CDR3 bases: TGTGCCAGCAGCCAAGCAGGTGGGAGAAACACCGGGGAGCTGTTTTTT. It is translated as CASSQAGGRNTGELFF.

Here the CDR3 DNA reads TGCGCCAGCAGCTCGGACAGGGTGGCCGAAAAACTGTTTTTT. It yields the protein CASSSDRVAEKLFF. The chain has TRBV5-1 and TRBJ1-4; 8 bases are a match to TRBD1. Unmatched junction bases numbered 6, after V lost 3 bases and J lost 8 bases. There are 14 residues in the CDR3. Germline loops: CDR1 SGHRS, CDR2 YFSETQ.

The chain has TRBV4-3 and TRBJ2-3; 10 nucleotides match TRBD2. J lost 1 base, V lost 5 bases, and 6 bases had no gene match. The CDR3 totals 16 residues. Germline CDR1 LGHNA, CDR2 YSLEER. The CDR3 nucleotides are TGCGCCAGCAGCTCCGAGCTAGCGGGAGGCACAGATACGCAGTATTTT. It yields the protein CASSSELAGGTDTQYF.

This clone was detected a few times. The gene calls are TRBV2 and TRBJ1-2; D is uncertain. CDR3 size: 13 residues. V was cut by 7 bases and J by 6 bases, with 15 bases left in between. CDR1 and CDR2 from the germline V gene are SNHLY and FYNNEI. The CDR3 loop reads CASIPVARDGYTF. CDR3 nucleotide sequence: TGTGCCAGCATCCCGGTTGCTCGAGATGGCTACACCTTC.

V usage is TRBV2 and J usage is TRBJ2-2, with D possibly being TRBD1 (6 bases). The CDR3 contains 16 residues. Germline V gene lookup returns CDR1 SNHLY and CDR2 FYNNEI. Here the CDR3 reads CALAGQREEATGELFF. CDR3 coding DNA: TGTGCTCTTGCCGGACAGCGAGAGGAGGCCACCGGGGAGCTGTTTTTT.

This clone is a singleton in its sample. The chain carries TRBV30 and TRBJ1-2; D ambiguous. CDR3 length: 13 amino acids. Germline lookup yields CDR1 GTSNPN and CDR2 SVGIG (reference sequence). V lost 0 bases to trimming and J lost 0 bases, with 5 bases between them. This CDR3 is CAWSVSSNYGYTF. The CDR3, as DNA: TGTGCCTGGAGTGTGTCATCTAACTATGGCTACACCTTC.

The chain links TRBV5-4 to TRBJ2-5; 10 bases fit TRBD2. Germline CDR1 reads SGHNT; CDR2 reads YYREEE (reference sequence). This CDR3 spans 16 amino acids. J lost 5 bases, V lost 3 bases, and 10 bases had no gene match. The CDR3 loop is CASSSKLSGRMETQYF. In DNA, the CDR3 is TGTGCCAGCAGCTCTAAGCTTAGCGGGAGGATGGAGACCCAGTACTTC. Complete variable domain (other parts from reference TRBV5-4 and TRBJ2-5): ETGVTQSPTHLIKTRGQQVTLRCSSQSGHNTVSWYQQALGQGPQFIFQYYREEENGRGNFPPRFSGLQFPNYSSELNVNALELDDSALYLCASSSKLSGRMETQYFGPGTRLLVL.

The chain has TRBV4-3 and TRBJ2-7; D unclear. Germline CDR1 reads LGHNA; CDR2 reads YSLEER. CDR3 length: 15 amino acids. The V and J ends lost 0 bases and 7 bases respectively, with 16 bases between them. The CDR3 is CASSQDLTVSWEQYF. CDR3 sequence (DNA): TGCGCCAGCAGCCAAGATCTAACAGTATCGTGGGAGCAGTACTTC.

This clone has a handful of counts. V gene TRBV10-3 combines with J gene TRBJ2-3; 8 nucleotides agree with TRBD1. This CDR3 is built from 17 residues. The V gene end was trimmed by 7 bases and the J gene end by 0 bases; junction bases not matched to a gene: 12. Germline assignment: CDR1 ENHRY and CDR2 SYGVKD. The CDR3 region has the DNA TGTGCCATCAATGGACAGGGTGGCGCCACTAGCACAGATACGCAGTATTTT. It translates to CAINGQGGATSTDTQYF.

V and J are TRBV27 and TRBJ1-1; weak D call: TRBD1 (6 bases). Germline loops: CDR1 MNHEY, CDR2 SMNVEV (reference sequence). This CDR3 has 15 amino acids. Trimming left V 5 bases short and J 0 bases short, with 13 bases between. The CDR3 spells CASSTNRELNTEAFF. CDR3 bases: TGTGCCAGCAGTACTAACAGGGAGTTGAACACTGAAGCTTTCTTT.

V usage is TRBV28 and J usage is TRBJ1-1; D is perhaps TRBD1 (5 bases). The CDR3 covers 13 residues. V dropped 2 bases and J dropped 5 bases, with 9 bases sitting between them. Germline CDR1 is MDHEN and CDR2 is SYDVKM. CDR3 sequence: CASSLPGRTEAFF. CDR3 coding DNA: TGTGCCAGCAGTTTACCAGGGAGGACTGAAGCTTTCTTT.

This clone was counted once. The chain joins TRBV27 to TRBJ1-5; 8 bases are a match to TRBD1. This CDR3 contains 16 residues. V was clipped by 5 bases and J by 3 bases; unmatched bases: 9. Germline loops: CDR1 MNHEY, CDR2 SMNVEV (reference sequence). CDR3 coding DNA: TGTGCCAGCAGTCCGACAGGGGTTCGACCCAATCAGCCCCAGCATTTT. It encodes CASSPTGVRPNQPQHF.

This rearrangement joins TRBV25-1 to TRBJ2-5, with D uncertain. The CDR3 covers 14 residues. In germline, CDR1 is MGHDK, CDR2 SYGVNS. Between the trimmed V and J ends, which lost 1 base and 0 bases, there was a span of 6 bases. The CDR3 is CASSESRDQETQYF. For the CDR3, the DNA is TGTGCCAGCAGTGAATCAAGAGACCAAGAGACCCAGTACTTC.

CDR3 in amino acids: CASSESKANTEAFF. The CDR3 bases are TGCGCCAGCAGTGAGTCAAAAGCGAACACTGAAGCTTTCTTT. The chain has TRBV10-1 and TRBJ1-1; unclear D gene. This CDR3 is built from 14 residues. Germline lookup yields CDR1 WNHNN and CDR2 SYGVQD (reference sequence). Trimming cost V 0 bases and J 1 base, with 6 bases left between them.

The chain recombines TRBV7-2 with TRBJ1-6, with TRBD1 matching 7 bases. The germline CDR1 and CDR2 sequences are SGHTA and FQGNSA. V was clipped by 1 base and J by 10 bases; unmatched bases: 7. The CDR3 extends over 15 amino acids. CDR3 in amino acids: CASSLGTGFSSPLHF. The CDR3 nucleotides are TGTGCCAGCAGCTTAGGGACAGGCTTCTCCTCACCCCTCCACTTT.

V usage is TRBV4-2 and J usage is TRBJ2-2; 10 nucleotides match TRBD2. V dropped 2 bases and J dropped 4; count of bases not matched to a gene: 10. The germline CDR1 and CDR2 sequences are LGHNA and YNFKEQ. The CDR3 is made up of 18 amino acids. CDR3 coding DNA: TGTGCCAGCAGCCAATATTTTGAACTAGCGGGGACCACCGGGGAGCTGTTTTTT. Its translation: CASSQYFELAGTTGELFF.

In DNA form, the CDR3 reads TGTGCCAGCAGTGAATATCGGGACTACACCTTC. This codes for CASSEYRDYTF. The J gene is TRBJ1-2, the V gene TRBV25-1; D is undetermined. The CDR3 is 11 residues long. From germline, CDR1 is MGHDK and CDR2 SYGVNS. With 0 bases removed from V and 10 bases from J, the gap between germline ends came to 6 bases.